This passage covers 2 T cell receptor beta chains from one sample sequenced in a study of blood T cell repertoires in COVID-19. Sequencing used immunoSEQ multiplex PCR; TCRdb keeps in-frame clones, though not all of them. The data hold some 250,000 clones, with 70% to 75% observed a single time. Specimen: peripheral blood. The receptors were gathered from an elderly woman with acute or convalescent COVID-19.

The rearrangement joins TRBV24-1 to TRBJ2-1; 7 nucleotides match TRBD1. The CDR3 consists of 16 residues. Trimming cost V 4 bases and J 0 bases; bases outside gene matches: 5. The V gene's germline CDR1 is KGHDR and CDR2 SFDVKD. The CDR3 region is CATSDPRGSSYNEQFF. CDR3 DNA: TGTGCCACCAGTGACCCCAGGGGGAGCTCCTACAATGAGCAGTTCTTC.

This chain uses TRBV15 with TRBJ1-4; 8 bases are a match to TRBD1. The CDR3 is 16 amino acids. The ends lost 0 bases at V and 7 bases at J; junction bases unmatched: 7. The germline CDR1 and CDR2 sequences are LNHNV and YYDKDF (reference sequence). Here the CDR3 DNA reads TGTGCCACCAGCAGAGAGGGGACCGGGACAGGTGAAAAACTGTTTTTT. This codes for CATSREGTGTGEKLFF.